This note documents a single T cell receptor beta chain sequence. The entry originates in a study of somatic mutations in cytotoxic T cells in rheumatoid arthritis. The CDR3 contains 12 residues. Trimming pared 3 bases from V and 2 bases from J, leaving 4 bases between. Germline V gene sequence: CDR1 MNHNY, CDR2 SVGAGI (reference sequence). TCRdb keeps only in-frame clones here, not all; method: immunoSEQ multiplex PCR. The sample shows 21,000 or so clones, roughly 80% of them seen only once. The chain joins TRBV6-6 to TRBJ1-2; the D is unclear. Sequenced material: CD8+ T cells sorted from blood. The clonotype comes from an adult with rheumatoid arthritis. Written as DNA, the CDR3 is TGTGCCAGCAGTTATTACAACTATGGCTACACCTTC. Translated, it gives CASSYYNYGYTF.